The 4 T cell receptor beta chains below were found in one sample sequenced in a study of CD8 T cells in Susac syndrome (dated by TCRdb to between 2018 and 2021). The receptor library was made with the immunoSEQ multiplex PCR assay. RNA was extracted using the RNeasy kit, and roughly 0.5 to 1 microgram was reverse transcribed with random hexamers. Starting from the raw public reads, TCRdb applied fastp trimming at Q25, assembled clones with MiXCR and retained in-frame beta chains. A single entry per CDR3 protein holds the most common genes and DNA from its merged rows. Here the sample has about 180,000 distinct CDR3 sequences; almost 96% occur a single time. Approximately 0.09% of the sample rests with the top ten. The specimen sequenced was CD4+ T cells from PBMCs. These receptors were collected from a human donor with multiple sclerosis.

The rearrangement joins TRBV6-5 to TRBJ2-1, with D possibly being TRBD1 (5 bases). The germline V gene encodes CDR1 MNHEY and CDR2 SVGAGI. Trimming removed 10 bases from V and 3 bases from J, with 19 bases in between. CDR3 length: 15 amino acids. This CDR3 reads CATLQAAPGYNEQFF. CDR3 coding DNA: TGTGCCACCCTACAGGCTGCCCCAGGCTACAATGAGCAGTTCTTC.

This chain uses TRBV7-9 with TRBJ2-3; D gene ambiguous. Trimming took off 2 bases at V and 2 bases at J, with 8 bases between the two ends. This CDR3 comprises 14 residues. The germline V gene encodes CDR1 SEHNR and CDR2 FQNEAQ (reference sequence). CDR3 loop: CASSLRTITDTQYF. The CDR3 DNA follows: TGTGCCAGCAGCTTAAGAACAATCACAGATACGCAGTATTTT. Combining the CDR3 with reference TRBV7-9 and TRBJ2-3 gives the whole variable domain DTGVSQNPRHKITKRGQNVTFRCDPISEHNRLYWYRQTLGQGPEFLTYFQNEAQLEKSRLLSDRFSAERPKGSFSTLEIQRTEQGDSAMYLCASSLRTITDTQYFGPGTRLTVL.

The chain is built from TRBV6-5 and TRBJ1-2; D is possibly TRBD1 (5 bases). This CDR3 region has 16 residues. Germline loops: CDR1 MNHEY, CDR2 SVGAGI. V was clipped by 0 bases and J by 5 bases, with 16 bases between them. CDR3 residues: CASSYSVAGRQYGYTF. DNA of the CDR3: TGTGCCAGCAGTTACTCGGTCGCGGGACGGCAGTATGGCTACACCTTC.

This rearrangement joins TRBV29-1 to TRBJ1-4; possible D gene TRBD1, 5 bases. The CDR3 sequence is 14 residues long. Trimming pared 6 bases from V and 2 bases from J, leaving 13 bases between. The V gene's germline CDR1 is SQVTM and CDR2 ANQGSEA. CDR3 loop: CSVTGGSTNEKLFF. The CDR3 nucleotides read TGCAGCGTGACGGGGGGTTCGACTAATGAAAAACTGTTTTTT.